This T cell receptor beta chain was captured by sequencing in a study of brain T cells in children with intractable seizures. Sequencing was limited to surgery cases with top T cell transcript signatures in brain tissue. Sequencing used immunoSEQ multiplex PCR; TCRdb keeps in-frame clones, though not all of them. The repertoire holds approximately 3,900 clones, with 55% to 75% as singletons. Germline V CDR1 and CDR2: MGHRA, YSYEKL. Between the trimmed V and J ends, which lost 5 bases and 10 bases, there was a span of 9 bases. CDR3 length: 11 amino acids. This clone has just one count. The gene calls are TRBV4-1 and TRBJ2-1, with TRBD2 as a possible D gene (5 bases). The specimen was resected brain tissue, collected at surgery. The TCR originated in a girl aged 2 to 10 with Rasmussen encephalitis and intractable seizures. The CDR3 loop is CASSFRGEQFF. The CDR3 nucleotides read TGCGCCAGCAGCTTTAGAGGGGAGCAGTTCTTC.